The rows below give T cell receptor beta chains drawn from one sample of a study of CD8+CD57+ T cells in acquired aplastic anemia. TCRdb fed the reads into MiXCR, producing one record per CDR3 protein. This sample has 250,000 to 300,000 distinct CDR3 sequences, with 45% to 70% found just once. Sequencing used sorted CD4+, CD8+, or CD8+CD57+ T cells (not recorded which) from PBMCs. All receptors come from a human donor with severe aplastic anemia or a healthy control (not recorded which). The CDR3 runs from the conserved cysteine through the conserved F or W. The order of the fields is D gene, J gene, V gene, clone size, CDR3 DNA, CDR3 protein. The D gene is left open where the match is weak. Size is stated for part of the rows, as once, few or many counts, or as a class when the clone is expanded.

d_gene: .; j_gene: TRBJ2-7; v_gene: TRBV2; abundance: .; CDR3nt: TGTGCCAGCAGTAGACGGGGCTACGAGCAGTACTTC; CDR3aa: CASSRRGYEQYF
d_gene: .; j_gene: TRBJ1-6; v_gene: TRBV7-9; abundance: few; CDR3nt: TGTGCCAGCAGCTTGGGCCAGAATAATTCACCCCTCCACTTT; CDR3aa: CASSLGQNNSPLHF
d_gene: .; j_gene: TRBJ2-5; v_gene: TRBV9; abundance: .; CDR3nt: TGTGCCAGCAGCACCCGTCCGGGGGATGGGACCCAGTACTTC; CDR3aa: CASSTRPGDGTQYF
d_gene: TRBD1; j_gene: TRBJ2-1; v_gene: TRBV2; abundance: few; CDR3nt: TGTGCCAGCACCTTTCTGGACAGGGGAGGGAATGAGCAGTTCTTC; CDR3aa: CASTFLDRGGNEQFF
d_gene: .; j_gene: TRBJ2-7; v_gene: TRBV19; abundance: many; CDR3nt: TGTGCCAGTAGTATAAGGTTACGGGGGTACGAGCAGTACTTC; CDR3aa: CASSIRLRGYEQYF
d_gene: TRBD1; j_gene: TRBJ1-6; v_gene: TRBV18; abundance: .; CDR3nt: TGTGCCAGCTCGGAGACAGGGGGTTCACCCCTCCACTTT; CDR3aa: CASSETGGSPLHF
d_gene: .; j_gene: TRBJ2-2; v_gene: TRBV12-5; abundance: many; CDR3nt: TGTGCTAGTGGCACCCAGGCAGGGTTGGGCACCGGGGAGCTGTTTTTT; CDR3aa: CASGTQAGLGTGELFF
d_gene: TRBD2; j_gene: TRBJ2-2; v_gene: TRBV15; abundance: few; CDR3nt: TGTGCCACCAGCAGAGATCGGGGAGGGTTCGGGGAGCTGTTTTTT; CDR3aa: CATSRDRGGFGELFF
d_gene: TRBD1; j_gene: TRBJ2-7; v_gene: TRBV5-1; abundance: .; CDR3nt: TGCGCCAGCAGCCCGCCGGGACAGGGCCACGAGCAGTACTTC; CDR3aa: CASSPPGQGHEQYF
d_gene: .; j_gene: TRBJ2-2; v_gene: TRBV7-9; abundance: many; CDR3nt: TGTGCCAGCAGCCTAAGTGCCCTGGGTTTTGTCGCCGGGGAGCTGTTTTTT; CDR3aa: CASSLSALGFVAGELFF
d_gene: .; j_gene: TRBJ1-1; v_gene: TRBV19; abundance: .; CDR3nt: TGTGCCAGTAGAGTGACAGCCCTGAACACTGAAGCTTTCTTT; CDR3aa: CASRVTALNTEAFF
d_gene: .; j_gene: TRBJ2-5; v_gene: TRBV20-1; abundance: .; CDR3nt: TGCAGTGCTGAACAGGGCTACGAGACCCAGTACTTC; CDR3aa: CSAEQGYETQYF
d_gene: .; j_gene: TRBJ1-6; v_gene: TRBV7-2; abundance: once; CDR3nt: TGTGCCAGCAGCTTAGAAAACAGGGTTCATTCACCCCTCCACTTT; CDR3aa: CASSLENRVHSPLHF
d_gene: TRBD2; j_gene: TRBJ2-3; v_gene: TRBV9; abundance: .; CDR3nt: TGTGCCAGCAGCTTGCCGACTAGCGGACTTTCAGATACGCAGTATTTT; CDR3aa: CASSLPTSGLSDTQYF
d_gene: .; j_gene: TRBJ2-1; v_gene: TRBV5-1; abundance: many; CDR3nt: TGCGCCAGCAGCCCCACCGGGACAAACTCCTACAATGAGCAGTTCTTC; CDR3aa: CASSPTGTNSYNEQFF
d_gene: .; j_gene: TRBJ2-7; v_gene: TRBV7-9; abundance: .; CDR3nt: TGTGCCAGCAGCTTTAGGGGGGCCCGCTCCTACGAGCAGTACTTC; CDR3aa: CASSFRGARSYEQYF
d_gene: .; j_gene: TRBJ2-7; v_gene: TRBV4-1; abundance: .; CDR3nt: TGCGCCAGCAGCCAAGAGGGGCCGGGACTGTTAGCCTACGAGCAGTACTTC; CDR3aa: CASSQEGPGLLAYEQYF
d_gene: TRBD1; j_gene: TRBJ1-6; v_gene: TRBV5-4; abundance: .; CDR3nt: TGTGCCAGCAGCCAAGATGGCAGGGGGCAGGTCGCACCCCTCCACTTT; CDR3aa: CASSQDGRGQVAPLHF
d_gene: .; j_gene: TRBJ1-2; v_gene: TRBV7-3; abundance: .; CDR3nt: TGTGCCAGCAGTTTAGCGCTTTGGGATGGCTACACCTTC; CDR3aa: CASSLALWDGYTF
d_gene: .; j_gene: TRBJ2-5; v_gene: TRBV6-5; abundance: .; CDR3nt: TGTGCCAGCAGTTACACGGCGGGAGAGGGGGAAGAGACCCAGTACTTC; CDR3aa: CASSYTAGEGEETQYF
d_gene: TRBD2; j_gene: TRBJ2-3; v_gene: TRBV7-3; abundance: .; CDR3nt: TGTGCCAGCAGCGCCTGGGGAGCGGGAGTCTCAGATACGCAGTATTTT; CDR3aa: CASSAWGAGVSDTQYF
d_gene: TRBD1; j_gene: TRBJ2-7; v_gene: TRBV7-9; abundance: many; CDR3nt: TGTGCCAGCAGCTTCCGGGACAGGGGGCGCGAGCAGTACTTC; CDR3aa: CASSFRDRGREQYF
d_gene: TRBD1; j_gene: TRBJ2-7; v_gene: TRBV19; abundance: .; CDR3nt: TGTGCCAGTAGTACCTTAGGACAGGCATCCGACGAGCAGTACTTC; CDR3aa: CASSTLGQASDEQYF
d_gene: TRBD1; j_gene: TRBJ2-6; v_gene: TRBV7-6; abundance: few; CDR3nt: TGTGCCAGCACCACATCAACAGGGGCTGGGGCCAACGTCCTGACTTTC; CDR3aa: CASTTSTGAGANVLTF
d_gene: TRBD1; j_gene: TRBJ2-7; v_gene: TRBV12-3/TRBV12-4; abundance: .; CDR3nt: TGTGCCAGTAGTTTATTCGGGACAGGGGTCGAGCAGTACTTC; CDR3aa: CASSLFGTGVEQYF
d_gene: .; j_gene: TRBJ1-1; v_gene: TRBV10-3; abundance: .; CDR3nt: TGTGCCATCAGTGAGAGACAGGACACTGAAGCTTTCTTT; CDR3aa: CAISERQDTEAFF
d_gene: .; j_gene: TRBJ2-1; v_gene: TRBV20-1; abundance: many; CDR3nt: TGCAGTGCTAGGGAGGGACTGGGGGCCCAGTTCTTC; CDR3aa: CSAREGLGAQFF
d_gene: TRBD1; j_gene: TRBJ1-1; v_gene: TRBV7-2; abundance: .; CDR3nt: TGTGCCAGCAGCTATCGACAGGGGAACACTGAAGCTTTCTTT; CDR3aa: CASSYRQGNTEAFF
d_gene: .; j_gene: TRBJ1-1; v_gene: TRBV10-3; abundance: .; CDR3nt: TGTGCCATCAGTGAGTCGAGGACAGCAATGAACACTGAAGCTTTCTTT; CDR3aa: CAISESRTAMNTEAFF
d_gene: .; j_gene: TRBJ1-2; v_gene: TRBV9; abundance: many; CDR3nt: TGTGCCAGCAGCGTGCTCGACGGGCAGGGGACCGGCTACACCTTC; CDR3aa: CASSVLDGQGTGYTF
d_gene: .; j_gene: TRBJ2-2; v_gene: TRBV19; abundance: .; CDR3nt: TGTGCCAGTAGTAGTATGGGGAGCGGGGAGCTGTTTTTT; CDR3aa: CASSSMGSGELFF
d_gene: .; j_gene: TRBJ2-3; v_gene: TRBV20-1; abundance: many; CDR3nt: TGCAGTGCTAGACAGGGCACAGATACGCAGTATTTT; CDR3aa: CSARQGTDTQYF
d_gene: TRBD1; j_gene: TRBJ2-5; v_gene: TRBV7-2; abundance: .; CDR3nt: TGTGCCAGCACCATAAACAGGGGGGAGACCCAGTACTTC; CDR3aa: CASTINRGETQYF
d_gene: .; j_gene: TRBJ1-2; v_gene: TRBV20-1; abundance: .; CDR3nt: TGCAGTGCTAGTCCTGCTCCGGAGGGGTATGGCTACACCTTC; CDR3aa: CSASPAPEGYGYTF
d_gene: .; j_gene: TRBJ2-2; v_gene: TRBV2; abundance: few; CDR3nt: TGTGCCGGAGTGGCAGGGGCTAACACCGGGGAGCTGTTTTTT; CDR3aa: CAGVAGANTGELFF
d_gene: TRBD1; j_gene: TRBJ1-2; v_gene: TRBV20-1; abundance: few; CDR3nt: TGCAGTGCAAGGGACAGGGGCCGCGTTACCCCCTATGAGGACACCTTC; CDR3aa: CSARDRGRVTPYEDTF
d_gene: .; j_gene: TRBJ1-1; v_gene: TRBV7-7; abundance: .; CDR3nt: TGTGCTAGATCAGGGAACACTGAAGCTTTCTTT; CDR3aa: CARSGNTEAFF
d_gene: .; j_gene: TRBJ2-7; v_gene: TRBV4-2; abundance: many; CDR3nt: TGTGCCAGCAGCCAAGATGAAGGGGGCTACGAGCAGTACTTC; CDR3aa: CASSQDEGGYEQYF
d_gene: TRBD1; j_gene: TRBJ1-2; v_gene: TRBV2; abundance: .; CDR3nt: TGTGCCAGCAGGGTCAGGGGGGAGGGTGGCTACACCTTC; CDR3aa: CASRVRGEGGYTF
d_gene: .; j_gene: TRBJ2-5; v_gene: TRBV18; abundance: many; CDR3nt: TGTGCCAGCTCACCAAGGGCGGAGGAAGAGACCCAGTACTTC; CDR3aa: CASSPRAEEETQYF
d_gene: TRBD1; j_gene: TRBJ2-2; v_gene: TRBV6-2/TRBV6-3; abundance: many; CDR3nt: TGTGCCAGCAGACAGGGGGGCAGAACCGGGGAGCTGTTTTTT; CDR3aa: CASRQGGRTGELFF
d_gene: .; j_gene: TRBJ1-4; v_gene: TRBV15; abundance: many; CDR3nt: TGTGCCACCAGCAGAGAGTCTCAAGGAGGATCTAATGAAAAACTGTTTTTT; CDR3aa: CATSRESQGGSNEKLFF
d_gene: .; j_gene: TRBJ1-3; v_gene: TRBV24-1; abundance: few; CDR3nt: TGTGCCACCAGTGATTCCGAAGGGACAACTGGAAACACCATATATTTT; CDR3aa: CATSDSEGTTGNTIYF
d_gene: TRBD1; j_gene: TRBJ1-2; v_gene: TRBV2; abundance: .; CDR3nt: TGTGCCAGCAGGGGGACAGGGCACTATGGCTACACCTTC; CDR3aa: CASRGTGHYGYTF
d_gene: TRBD2; j_gene: TRBJ2-5; v_gene: TRBV29-1; abundance: .; CDR3nt: TGCAGCGTTGTAGGACTAGCGGGAGCAGAGACCCAGTACTTC; CDR3aa: CSVVGLAGAETQYF
d_gene: .; j_gene: TRBJ2-2; v_gene: TRBV2; abundance: many; CDR3nt: TGTGCCAGCAGGGGGGGAAGCAGTACCGGGGAGCTGTTTTTT; CDR3aa: CASRGGSSTGELFF
d_gene: TRBD2; j_gene: TRBJ2-3; v_gene: TRBV7-8; abundance: many; CDR3nt: TGTGCCAGCAGCTGGGCCCAGGGAGGGTCAGGAACAGATACGCAGTATTTT; CDR3aa: CASSWAQGGSGTDTQYF
d_gene: .; j_gene: TRBJ1-2; v_gene: TRBV7-9; abundance: .; CDR3nt: TGTGCCAGCAGCTTGACCCATGGCTACACCTTC; CDR3aa: CASSLTHGYTF
d_gene: .; j_gene: TRBJ1-2; v_gene: TRBV5-1; abundance: many; CDR3nt: TGCGCCAGCAGCTTGACAGCCTCAAACTATGGCTACACCTTC; CDR3aa: CASSLTASNYGYTF
d_gene: .; j_gene: TRBJ1-1; v_gene: TRBV24-1; abundance: .; CDR3nt: TGTGCCACCAAGGCAGGTAAGAACACTGAAGCTTTCTTT; CDR3aa: CATKAGKNTEAFF
d_gene: TRBD1; j_gene: TRBJ1-1; v_gene: TRBV12-3/TRBV12-4; abundance: many; CDR3nt: TGTGCCAGTAAACAGGGGGCTCCCACTGAAGCTTTCTTT; CDR3aa: CASKQGAPTEAFF
d_gene: .; j_gene: TRBJ1-2; v_gene: TRBV10-3; abundance: .; CDR3nt: TGTGCCATCAGTGTACAGGAGAACTATGGCTACACCTTC; CDR3aa: CAISVQENYGYTF
d_gene: .; j_gene: TRBJ2-1; v_gene: TRBV12-3/TRBV12-4; abundance: .; CDR3nt: TGTGCCGTCTACAGAATCAATGAGCAGTTCTTC; CDR3aa: CAVYRINEQFF
d_gene: TRBD1; j_gene: TRBJ1-5; v_gene: TRBV10-3; abundance: many; CDR3nt: TGTGCCATCAGAGGGGACAGCCCTGGGCAGCCCCAGCATTTT; CDR3aa: CAIRGDSPGQPQHF
d_gene: TRBD2; j_gene: TRBJ2-1; v_gene: TRBV2; abundance: many; CDR3nt: TGTGCCAGCATTCTTAGCGGGGGCATCAATGAGCAGTTCTTC; CDR3aa: CASILSGGINEQFF
d_gene: .; j_gene: TRBJ2-2; v_gene: TRBV12-3/TRBV12-4; abundance: many; CDR3nt: TGTGCCAGCAGGGGGACGTACACCGGGGAGCTGTTTTTT; CDR3aa: CASRGTYTGELFF
d_gene: .; j_gene: TRBJ1-1; v_gene: TRBV9; abundance: many; CDR3nt: TGTGCCAGCAGCGTAGGCCGGGTAACTGAAGCTTTCTTT; CDR3aa: CASSVGRVTEAFF
d_gene: .; j_gene: TRBJ2-3; v_gene: TRBV7-9; abundance: .; CDR3nt: TGTGCCAGCAGCTTAGGAAGGGACACAAATTCAGATACGCAGTATTTT; CDR3aa: CASSLGRDTNSDTQYF
d_gene: .; j_gene: TRBJ1-1; v_gene: TRBV6-5; abundance: .; CDR3nt: TGTGCCACCTGGACAGCGATACTTACTAGGCGGAACACTGAAGCTTTCTTT; CDR3aa: CATWTAILTRRNTEAFF